This entry is about one TCR beta chain. This sample is drawn from a study of blood T cell repertoires in COVID-19. Turning to the study itself: Samples taken during acute and convalescent COVID-19 were collected in the United States, Italy and Spain. From T cells, B-cell-depleted T cells, or PBMCs came the material, which was cDNA or gDNA.

Sequencing used immunoSEQ multiplex PCR; TCRdb keeps in-frame clones, though not all of them. Among around 250,000 clones listed, approximately 86% were seen once. The sample taken for sequencing was peripheral blood. This receptor was identified in a man in his forties with active or convalescent COVID-19.

The CDR3 DNA follows: TGTGCCAGCAGTTACCGGGACAGGGGTTACAATGAGCAGTTCTTC. Protein: CASSYRDRGYNEQFF. The chain combines TRBV28 with TRBJ2-1; 10 nucleotides match TRBD1. Germline CDR1 and CDR2: MDHEN and SYDVKM. The CDR3 runs to 15 residues. Losses at the gene ends were 4 bases for V and 4 bases for J; bases not matched to a gene: 4.